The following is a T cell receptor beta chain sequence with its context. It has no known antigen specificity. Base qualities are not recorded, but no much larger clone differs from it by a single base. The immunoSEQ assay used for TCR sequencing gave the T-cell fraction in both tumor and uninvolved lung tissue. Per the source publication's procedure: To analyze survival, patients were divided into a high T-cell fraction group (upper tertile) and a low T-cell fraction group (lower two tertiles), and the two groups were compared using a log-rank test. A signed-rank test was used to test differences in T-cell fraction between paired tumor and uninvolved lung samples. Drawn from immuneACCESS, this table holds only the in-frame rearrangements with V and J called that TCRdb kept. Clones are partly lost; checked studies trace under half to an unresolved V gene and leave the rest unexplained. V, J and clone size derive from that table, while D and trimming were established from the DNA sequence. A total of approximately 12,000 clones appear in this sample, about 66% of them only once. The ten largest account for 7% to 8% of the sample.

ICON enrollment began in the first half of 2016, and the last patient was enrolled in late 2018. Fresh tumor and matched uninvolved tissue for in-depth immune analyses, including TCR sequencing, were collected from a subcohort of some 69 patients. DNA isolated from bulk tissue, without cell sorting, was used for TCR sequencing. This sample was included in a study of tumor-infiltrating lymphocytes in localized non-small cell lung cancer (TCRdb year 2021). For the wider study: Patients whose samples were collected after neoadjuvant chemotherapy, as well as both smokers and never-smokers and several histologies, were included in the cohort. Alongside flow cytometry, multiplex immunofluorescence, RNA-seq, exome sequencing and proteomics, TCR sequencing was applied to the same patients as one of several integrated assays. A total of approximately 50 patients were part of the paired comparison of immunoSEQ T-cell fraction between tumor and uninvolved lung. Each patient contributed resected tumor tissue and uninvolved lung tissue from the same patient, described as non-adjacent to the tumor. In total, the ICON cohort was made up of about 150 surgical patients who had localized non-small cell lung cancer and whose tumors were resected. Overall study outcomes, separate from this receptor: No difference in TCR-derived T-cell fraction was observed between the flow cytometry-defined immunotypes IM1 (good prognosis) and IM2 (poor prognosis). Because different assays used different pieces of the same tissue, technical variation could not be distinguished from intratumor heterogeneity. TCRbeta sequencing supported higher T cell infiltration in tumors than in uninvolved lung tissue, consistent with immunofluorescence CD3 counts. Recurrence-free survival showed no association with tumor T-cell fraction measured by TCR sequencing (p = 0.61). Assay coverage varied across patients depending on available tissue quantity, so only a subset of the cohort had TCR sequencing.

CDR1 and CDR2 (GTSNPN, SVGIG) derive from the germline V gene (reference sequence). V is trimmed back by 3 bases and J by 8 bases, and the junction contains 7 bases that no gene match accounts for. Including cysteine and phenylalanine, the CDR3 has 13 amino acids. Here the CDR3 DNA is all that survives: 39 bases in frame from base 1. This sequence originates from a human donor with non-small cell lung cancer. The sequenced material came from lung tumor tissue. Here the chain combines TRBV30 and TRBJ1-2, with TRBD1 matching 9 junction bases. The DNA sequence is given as TGTGCCTGGAGGCCGACAGGGGGGGAGGGCTACACCTTC. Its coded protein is CAWRPTGGEGYTF.